The clone carrying this TCR beta chain showed up just a few times. As yet, its antigen is unknown. The record originates from a study of cytomegalovirus exposure and HLA in healthy donors. Germline V gene lookup returns CDR1 WSHSY and CDR2 SAAADI. CDR3 length: 14 amino acids. V was trimmed by 8 bases and J by 1 base, leaving 14 bases between them. The PCR made use of 60 Vbeta and 13 Jbeta primers. Profiled with immunoSEQ multiplex PCR; TCRdb holds only in-frame clones, not every one. The sample lists over 70,000 clones; approximately 71% were seen once. Study results and limitations: A later analysis showed HLA-associated TCR beta chains outstripping equally common others in clonal expansion.

Donors in the study were healthy people who gave bone marrow. This clonotype was sampled from a young man in good health and CMV-seronegative. V and J are TRBV10-2 and TRBJ1-1; the D is unclear. The sample comprised PBMCs. For the CDR3, the DNA is TGCGCCAGCCAGAAATACGAACCGAACACTGAAGCTTTCTTT. Amino acids: CASQKYEPNTEAFF.